These 9 T cell receptor beta chains share one sample of origin, sequenced in a study of T cells in women clearing cervical HPV infection. Clones were read by immunoSEQ multiplex PCR, and TCRdb kept only the in-frame ones, dropping some. The repertoire table contains about 30,000 clones. Material for sequencing was blood buffy coat. Receptor source: a woman aged 18-70 years with a cervical HPV16 infection that either progressed to CIN3+ or cleared (not recorded which).

On this clone itself: At one end the junction does not follow the germline gene, possibly because of a read error. The read halts 3 residues ahead of the CDR3 end, with the missing end drawn from the germline J gene. V usage is TRBV4-2 and J usage is TRBJ2-7; D possibly corresponds to TRBD2 (6 bases). The CDR3 has 15 amino acids. The germline V gene encodes CDR1 LGHNA and CDR2 YNFKEQ. Incomplete CDR3 DNA: TGCGCCAGCAGCCAAGAAATTAGCGGCTCCTACGAG. It specifies CASSQEISGSYE. The whole CDR3 protein reads CASSQEISGSYEQYF.

With regard to this clone: The missing CDR3 end, 3 residues past where the read stops, is filled in from the germline J gene. The rearrangement joins TRBV18 to TRBJ2-3; no definite D call. This CDR3 is built from 15 residues. Germline V gene data show CDR1 as KGHSH and CDR2 as LQKENI. V dropped 2 bases and J dropped 1 base, with 10 bases sitting between them. CDR3 protein: CASSPSSRGTDTQYF. The sequenced part of the CDR3 DNA is TGTGCCAGCTCACCAAGTAGTAGGGGCACAGATACG.

As concerns this clone: The read finishes 3 residues shy of the CDR3 end, and the germline J gene is used to complete it. The chain carries TRBV19 and TRBJ2-5, with TRBD2 matching 8 bases. Trimming took 7 bases from V and 5 from J; bases not matched to a gene: 12. The V gene's germline CDR1 is LNHDA and CDR2 SQIVND (reference sequence). The CDR3 is made up of 15 amino acids. The CDR3 is CASTRTGGGRETQYF. CDR3 DNA (partial): TGTGCCAGTACCCGTACGGGGGGGGGCAGGGAGACC.

Comments on this clone: The CDR3 end lies 3 residues beyond the end of the read and is filled in from the germline J gene. V is TRBV13 and J is TRBJ2-5, with D tentatively TRBD2 (5 bases). The CDR3 is 13 amino acids. V lost 5 bases and J lost 5, with 12 bases in between. Germline V gives CDR1 PRHDT, CDR2 FYEKMQ (reference sequence). CDR3 in amino acids: CASSQSRGETQYF. The sequenced CDR3 bases are TGTGCCAGCAGCCAAAGCCGCGGGGAGACC.

A note on this clone: Read data end 3 residues before the CDR3 end; the end is taken from the germline J gene. This chain uses TRBV7-2 with TRBJ2-7; 7 bases fit TRBD1. The germline gives CDR1 SGHTA, CDR2 FQGNSA. The CDR3 runs to 15 residues. After removal of 4 bases from V and 0 bases from J, the junction contained 6 bases not matched to a gene. The DNA read from the CDR3 is TGTGCCAGCAGCTCAGGACAGGTTCCCTCCTACGAG. It is translated as CASSSGQVPSYE. The complete CDR3 reads CASSSGQVPSYEQYF.

Regarding this clone: The read falls 3 residues short of the CDR3 end, and the missing part is taken from the germline J gene. V and J are TRBV18 and TRBJ2-7; 14 nucleotides match TRBD2. Germline CDR1 and CDR2: KGHSH and LQKENI. This CDR3 is built from 15 residues. Trimming at V came to 0 bases and at J to 5 bases, leaving 0 bases not matched to a gene. CDR3 DNA, as far as it was read: TGTGCCAGCTCACCACCGGGACTAGCGGGAGACGAG. Amino acid sequence: CASSPPGLAGDE. The whole CDR3 is CASSPPGLAGDEQYF.

Concerning this clone: The read halts 3 residues ahead of the CDR3 end, with the missing end drawn from the germline J gene. The V and J genes are TRBV7-2 and TRBJ1-4; D is perhaps TRBD1 (6 bases). CDR3 size: 13 residues. In germline, CDR1 is SGHTA, CDR2 FQGNSA. Deletions cut 5 bases from V and 4 bases from J, with 8 bases between. CDR3 loop: CASSQGSNEKLFF. The part of the CDR3 DNA that was read is TGTGCCAGCAGCCAGGGGAGTAATGAAAAA.

With regard to this clone: The DNA ends 3 residues before the CDR3 does, and the rest of the CDR3 is filled in from the germline J gene. The chain joins TRBV4-1 to TRBJ2-3, with D maybe TRBD2 (5 bases). Germline assignment: CDR1 MGHRA and CDR2 YSYEKL. V dropped 1 base and J dropped 0 bases, with 8 bases sitting between them. CDR3 length: 15 residues. The CDR3 DNA, read in part, is TGCGCCAGCAGCCAAGCTAGCTATAGCACAGATACG. It specifies CASSQASYSTDT. The whole CDR3 is CASSQASYSTDTQYF.

A word on this clone: The read terminates 3 residues before the CDR3 end, so the remaining end is supplied by the germline J gene. V gene TRBV5-4 combines with J gene TRBJ1-2, with TRBD1 matching 7 bases. Germline V gene lookup returns CDR1 SGHNT and CDR2 YYREEE (reference sequence). This CDR3 comprises 14 residues. V lost 0 bases to trimming and J lost 3 bases; unmatched junction nucleotides: 2. The part of the CDR3 DNA that was read is TGTGCCAGCAGCTTGGGGGGACAGTACTATGGC. Translated, it gives CASSLGGQYYG. The complete CDR3 protein is CASSLGGQYYGYTF.